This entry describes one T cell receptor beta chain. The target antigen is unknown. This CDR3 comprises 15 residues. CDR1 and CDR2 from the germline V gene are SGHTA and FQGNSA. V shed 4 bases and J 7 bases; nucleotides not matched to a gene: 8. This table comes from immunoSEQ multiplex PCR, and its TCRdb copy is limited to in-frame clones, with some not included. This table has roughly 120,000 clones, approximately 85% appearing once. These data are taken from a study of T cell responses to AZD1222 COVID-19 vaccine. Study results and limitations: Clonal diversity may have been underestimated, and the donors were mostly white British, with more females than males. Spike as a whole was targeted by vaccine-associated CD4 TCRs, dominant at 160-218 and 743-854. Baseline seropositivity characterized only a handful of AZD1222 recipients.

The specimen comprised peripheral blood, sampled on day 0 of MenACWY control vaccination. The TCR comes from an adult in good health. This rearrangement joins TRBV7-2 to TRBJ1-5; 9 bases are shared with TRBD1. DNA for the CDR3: TGTGCCAGCAGCTCCCGGCCGGGACAGGGCCAGCCCCAGCATTTT. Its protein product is CASSSRPGQGQPQHF.